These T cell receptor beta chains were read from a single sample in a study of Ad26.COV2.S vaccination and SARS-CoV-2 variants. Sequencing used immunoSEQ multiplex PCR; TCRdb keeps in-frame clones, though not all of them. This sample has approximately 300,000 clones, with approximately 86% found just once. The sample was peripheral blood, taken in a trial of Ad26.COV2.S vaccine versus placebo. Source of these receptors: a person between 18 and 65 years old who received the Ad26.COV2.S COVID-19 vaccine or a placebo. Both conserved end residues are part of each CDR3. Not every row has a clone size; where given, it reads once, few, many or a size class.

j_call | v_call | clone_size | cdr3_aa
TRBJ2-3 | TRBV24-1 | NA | CATSDFKRDTQYF
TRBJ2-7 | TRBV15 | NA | CATSRAGTGMGEQYF
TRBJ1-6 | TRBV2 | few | CASSASIGVTPLHF
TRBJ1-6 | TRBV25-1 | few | CASEGESGLGSPLHF
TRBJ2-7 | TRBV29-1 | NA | CSVQGLGLDYEQYF
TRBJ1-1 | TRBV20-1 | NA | CSAGTNTEAFF
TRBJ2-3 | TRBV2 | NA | CASQPGLTDTQYF
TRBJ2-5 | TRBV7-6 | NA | CASSWDPGQETQYF
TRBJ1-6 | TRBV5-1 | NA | CASRPRQGDSPLHF
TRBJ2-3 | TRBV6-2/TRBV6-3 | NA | CASSRRAADTQYF
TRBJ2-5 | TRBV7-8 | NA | CASSFLGGLGYQETQYF